This TCR beta chain was retrieved from a study of identical twins. TCRdb reprocessed the 5' RACE reads with MiXCR, giving one entry per CDR3 protein. The sample has hundreds of thousands of distinct CDR3 sequences; 15% to 20% are singletons. V shed 8 bases and J 0 bases; nucleotides not matched to a gene: 3. CDR1 is MNHEY, CDR2 SMNVEV, per germline (reference sequence). CDR3 length: 14 amino acids. The data also belong to a second study, concerning T cells expressing NK-cell markers. That paper states: Expanded NKG2C+ T cell clones were not confirmed as HCMV-specific.

The sequenced sample was PBMCs. The rearrangement links TRBV27 to TRBJ2-1; 8 bases align to TRBD2. The sequence derives from a woman aged 18-35 years in good health. CDR3 DNA sequence: TGTGCCAGCGGACGGGGGGGCTCCTACAATGAGCAGTTCTTC. This encodes CASGRGGSYNEQFF.